What follows are 32 T cell receptor beta chains derived from one specimen sequenced in a study of patients and donors after allogeneic stem cell transplantation. TCRdb itself ran the RT-PCR reads through MiXCR, one entry per CDR3 protein. The top ten hold roughly a third of the sample, which has about 57,000 distinct CDR3 sequences, roughly 13% seen once. Sequencing was done on a sample of blood, either unsorted or a sorted T cell fraction (not recorded which). These receptors were collected from a human donor who was either an allogeneic HSCT recipient or a stem cell or donor lymphocyte infusion donor (not recorded which). It is not recorded whose cells these are; they may come from a transplant donor.

The J gene is TRBJ2-7, the V gene TRBV3-1; 9 bases line up with TRBD2. V was clipped by 4 bases and J by 0 bases; unmatched bases: 10. CDR3 size: 17 residues. The germline V gene has CDR1 LGHDT and CDR2 YNNKEL (reference sequence). CDR3: CASSPLPGTSSSYEQYF. In DNA, the CDR3 is TGTGCCAGCAGCCCACTACCCGGGACTAGCAGCTCCTACGAGCAGTACTTC.

This rearrangement joins TRBV12-3 or TRBV12-4 to TRBJ2-2; D ambiguous. V lost 7 bases, J lost 6 bases, and 9 bases lay in between. The CDR3 contains 12 residues. CDR3 bases: TGTGCCAGCACAGTTTCTCCCGGGGAGCTGTTTTTT. This codes for CASTVSPGELFF.

Only a few counts were recorded for this clonotype. This chain uses TRBV6-5 with TRBJ2-5; D remains unclear. The length of the CDR3 is 13 residues. Trimming shortened V by 6 bases and J by 5 bases, and 13 bases separated the two germline ends. Germline assignment: CDR1 MNHEY and CDR2 SVGAGI. The CDR3 spells CASSKAYEETQYF. CDR3 bases: TGTGCCAGCAGCAAGGCCTATGAGGAGACCCAGTACTTC.

A remark on this clonotype: Just one base apart from a much larger clone, this may be a read error. The rearrangement joins TRBV12-3 or TRBV12-4 to TRBJ1-2; D not resolved. The length of the CDR3 is 13 residues. The chain's CDR3 is CTIALGASYGYTF. The CDR3, as DNA: TGTACCATCGCGCTGGGTGCTTCCTATGGCTACACCTTC.

This chain connects TRBV20-1 to TRBJ2-1, with TRBD2 identical over 7 bases. This CDR3 spans 16 amino acids. Germline CDR1 DFQATT, CDR2 SNEGSKA (reference sequence). Trimming at V came to 0 bases and at J to 3 bases, leaving 8 bases not matched to a gene. The CDR3 here is CSARDFGTIFYNEQFF. The CDR3 DNA reads as TGCAGTGCTAGAGATTTTGGGACTATTTTCTACAATGAGCAGTTCTTC.

V gene TRBV5-6 combines with J gene TRBJ2-5; 13 bases agree with TRBD2. This CDR3 region has 18 residues. Trimming cost V 4 bases and J 3 bases; bases outside gene matches: 12. Germline V gives CDR1 SGHDT, CDR2 YYEEEE. CDR3 coding DNA: TGTGCCAGCAGCACTAGCGGGAGGGCCGTGGGGGATGAAGAGACCCAGTACTTC. Translation: CASSTSGRAVGDEETQYF.

This clonotype occurred a few times. The CDR3 DNA reads TGTGCCAGCGACGCGGGGGTACACGGCAATCAGCCCCAGCATTTT. This codes for CASDAGVHGNQPQHF. V usage is TRBV2 and J usage is TRBJ1-5, with D tentatively TRBD1 (5 bases). Trimming pared 8 bases from V and 2 bases from J, leaving 16 bases between. The CDR3 is 15 amino acids. In germline, CDR1 is SNHLY, CDR2 FYNNEI.

This clonotype occurred a few times. J is TRBJ2-1 and V is TRBV27; TRBD2 matches 10 bases. This CDR3 comprises 18 residues. Germline V lookup: CDR1 MNHEY, CDR2 SMNVEV (reference sequence). Germline trimming cut 3 bases from V and 5 bases from J; bases unmatched to any gene: 13. Written as DNA, the CDR3 is TGTGCCAGCAGTTTTTTTCTAGCGGGAGATGCTTACCACAATGAGCAGTTCTTC. The encoded protein is CASSFFLAGDAYHNEQFF.

The table lists this clonotype with a few counts. The J gene is TRBJ2-7, the V gene TRBV12-3 or TRBV12-4; TRBD1 aligns across 10 bases. This CDR3 has 12 residues. V was pared by 6 bases and J by 9 bases, with 5 bases of the junction left unmatched. In nucleotides, the CDR3 is TGTGCCAGCAGCGACAGGGGGCACGGGCAGTACTTC. As protein: CASSDRGHGQYF.

This clonotype showed up just a few times. The chain has TRBV5-8 and TRBJ1-3, with D unresolved. The CDR3 is 10 residues long. V was clipped by 6 bases and J by 5 bases, with 3 bases between them. Germline CDR1 SGHTS, CDR2 YDEGEE. This CDR3 reads CASNRNTIYF. The CDR3 DNA is TGTGCCAGCAATCGAAACACCATATATTTT.

V gene TRBV4-1 combines with J gene TRBJ1-1; D is undetermined. The V and J ends lost 7 bases and 3 bases respectively, with 30 bases between them. Per the germline V gene, CDR1 is MGHRA and CDR2 is YSYEKL. The CDR3 totals 19 residues. CDR3 sequence (DNA): TGCGCCAGCAACCCATTACGTATGGACGGACCACATGGGGACACTGAAGCTTTCTTT. This sequence encodes CASNPLRMDGPHGDTEAFF.

The chain couples TRBV5-5 to TRBJ2-5; D ambiguous. The V and J ends lost 0 bases and 0 bases respectively, with 6 bases between them. The germline CDR1 and CDR2 sequences are SGHKS and YYEKEE (reference sequence). The CDR3 has 14 residues. CDR3 in DNA: TGTGCCAGCAGCTTGGAGTGGCACCAAGAGACCCAGTACTTC. This codes for CASSLEWHQETQYF.

The chain is built from TRBV15 and TRBJ2-5; D gene ambiguous. Germline CDR1 is LNHNV and CDR2 is YYDKDF (reference sequence). The V end was cut by 1 base, the J end by 5 bases, with 17 bases between. The CDR3 sequence is 16 residues long. DNA of the CDR3: TGTGCCACCAGCAGAGTGAAGGGCCACACTGGGGAGACCCAGTACTTC. This gives the protein CATSRVKGHTGETQYF.

This clonotype was counted ten times or more. The chain carries TRBV27 and TRBJ1-2, with D possibly TRBD1 on 5 matching bases. The germline gives CDR1 MNHEY, CDR2 SMNVEV (reference sequence). Trimming removed 3 bases at V and 6 bases at J, with 11 bases between. This CDR3 is built from 13 residues. CDR3 sequence reads: CASSFQGLHGYTF. The CDR3 coding sequence is TGTGCCAGCAGTTTTCAGGGATTACATGGCTACACCTTC.

This clonotype was seen many times. The chain joins TRBV20-1 to TRBJ1-2; 9 positions match TRBD1. Unmatched junction bases numbered 5, after V lost 0 bases and J lost 0 bases. Germline lookup yields CDR1 DFQATT and CDR2 SNEGSKA (reference sequence). This CDR3 has 16 amino acids. CDR3 DNA sequence: TGCAGTGCTAGAGATCCCGACAGGGGGACTAACTATGGCTACACCTTC. It specifies CSARDPDRGTNYGYTF.

The chain joins TRBV19 to TRBJ2-5; tentatively, D is TRBD1 (6 bases). CDR1 is LNHDA and CDR2 is SQIVND in the germline V gene (reference sequence). Trimming pared 3 bases from V and 0 bases from J, leaving 11 bases between. This CDR3 comprises 15 residues. The CDR3 region has the DNA TGTGCCAGTAGTATCCAGGGGACGAACCAAGAGACCCAGTACTTC. Amino acid sequence: CASSIQGTNQETQYF. Supplemented by reference TRBV19 and TRBJ2-5, the full variable domain reads DGGITQSPKYLFRKEGQNVTLSCEQNLNHDAMYWYRQDPGQGLRLIYYSQIVNDFQKGDIAEGYSVSREKKESFPLTVTSAQKNPTAFYLCASSIQGTNQETQYFGPGTRLLVL.

The V gene is TRBV12-3 or TRBV12-4, the J gene TRBJ2-7; D could derive from TRBD1 or TRBD2 (5 bases each). Trimming removed 1 base at V and 0 bases at J, with 7 bases between. The CDR3 has 14 residues. The DNA for the CDR3 is TGTGCCAGCAGTTTAGGGGACCACTCCTACGAGCAGTACTTC. Translation gives CASSLGDHSYEQYF.

This clonotype was recorded at least ten times. The CDR3 loop is CASSFAGQGTTEAFF. CDR3 DNA sequence: TGTGCCAGCAGCTTCGCGGGACAGGGGACCACTGAAGCTTTCTTT. The chain uses TRBV11-1 and TRBJ1-1, with TRBD1 matching over 10 bases. The germline V gene has CDR1 SGHAT and CDR2 FQDESV (reference sequence). The ends lost 3 bases at V and 4 bases at J; junction bases unmatched: 5. This CDR3 region has 15 residues.

This clonotype has just a few counts. The rearrangement uses TRBV10-3 and TRBJ2-2; 7 bases line up with TRBD1. Germline CDR1 ENHRY, CDR2 SYGVKD. Trimming cost V 4 bases and J 2 bases; bases outside gene matches: 4. The CDR3 is made up of 15 amino acids. The CDR3 protein is CAISGRDSNTGELFF. CDR3 nucleotides: TGTGCCATCAGTGGCCGGGACAGCAACACCGGGGAGCTGTTTTTT.

The rearrangement uses TRBV6-2 or TRBV6-3 and TRBJ2-1, with 10 nucleotides matching TRBD2. Germline V gene lookup returns CDR1 MNHEY and CDR2 SVGEGT. V shed 9 bases, J shed 7 bases, and the junction held 6 bases outside the gene matches. CDR3 size: 13 residues. The CDR3 spells CASKAGGRNEQFF. The CDR3 bases are TGTGCCAGTAAAGCGGGAGGGCGAAATGAGCAGTTCTTC.

This clonotype occurred many times. V usage is TRBV5-6 and J usage is TRBJ1-1; D unresolved. The CDR3 is made up of 13 amino acids. Germline assignment: CDR1 SGHDT and CDR2 YYEEEE. V lost 0 bases and J 7 bases, leaving 10 bases between the germline ends. This chain's CDR3 is CASSLGSYGEAFF. The CDR3 DNA is TGTGCCAGCAGCTTGGGGTCTTACGGTGAAGCTTTCTTT.

This clonotype was counted at least ten times. J is TRBJ1-5 and V is TRBV12-3 or TRBV12-4; D is unresolved. Trimming cost V 3 bases and J 7 bases, with 13 bases left between them. CDR3 length equals 14 residues. The CDR3 is CASSFQTGRQPQHF. DNA of the CDR3: TGTGCCAGCAGTTTCCAGACGGGGAGACAGCCCCAGCATTTT.

This clonotype was detected only a few times. The V gene is TRBV10-3, the J gene TRBJ2-1; a possible D gene is TRBD1 (5 bases). The germline V gene encodes CDR1 ENHRY and CDR2 SYGVKD. The CDR3 sequence is 18 residues long. The V gene lost 0 bases and the J gene lost 5 bases, with 20 bases spanning the gap. CDR3 nucleotides: TGTGCCATCAGTGAGTCGTGGTTGGGGCTACTAAATCACAATGAGCAGTTCTTC. This codes for CAISESWLGLLNHNEQFF.

The DNA of the CDR3 is TGTGCCAGTATGGGTCTTGGGTACACTGAAGCTTTCTTT. It is translated as CASMGLGYTEAFF. V is TRBV19 and J is TRBJ1-1, with D unclear. CDR1 and CDR2 from the germline V gene are LNHDA and SQIVND (reference sequence). The V gene lost 7 bases and the J gene lost 3 bases, with 12 bases spanning the gap. This CDR3 has 13 residues.

This clonotype was seen a few times. The chain combines TRBV18 with TRBJ1-5; D may be TRBD1 (6 bases). This CDR3 has 15 amino acids. V was cut by 3 bases and J by 1 base, with 10 bases left in between. Germline V gene lookup returns CDR1 KGHSH and CDR2 LQKENI. The CDR3 coding sequence is TGTGCCAGCTCACCTCGACAGGACAGCAATCAGCCCCAGCATTTT. This gives the protein CASSPRQDSNQPQHF.

This clonotype was found a few times. V is TRBV21-1 and J is TRBJ2-1; the D call of TRBD2 is as the table states it, not checked on the DNA. TRBV21-1 is a pseudogene segment. The CDR3 totals 18 residues. The CDR3 loop reads CASSTKNTHERSPPEQFF. As DNA, the CDR3 is TGTGCCAGCAGCACTAAAAACACCCATGAGCGGAGCCCTCCTGAGCAGTTCTTC.

The V call is TRBV7-9, the J call TRBJ2-7; TRBD1 matches 8 bases. Trimming removed 1 base from V and 3 bases from J; junction bases left unmatched: 2. Germline CDR1 reads SEHNR; CDR2 reads FQNEAQ (reference sequence). The CDR3 extends over 14 amino acids. The CDR3 loop is CASSLEDRDYEQYF. CDR3 bases: TGTGCCAGCAGCTTAGAGGACAGGGACTACGAGCAGTACTTC.

The CDR3, as DNA: TGCGCCAGCAGCGTCATCAAGAAGGGGGGGTCAACGAATGAGCAGTTCTTC. Translating gives CASSVIKKGGSTNEQFF. The gene calls are TRBV5-1 and TRBJ2-1, with D possibly being TRBD2 (7 bases). The V and J ends lost 4 bases and 7 bases respectively, with 24 bases between them. The germline V gene encodes CDR1 SGHRS and CDR2 YFSETQ. This CDR3 is 17 amino acids long.

The CDR3 sequence: CASSPSPGGETQYF. The CDR3 DNA follows: TGTGCCAGCAGCCCTTCGCCGGGTGGTGAGACCCAGTACTTC. V gene TRBV11-3 combines with J gene TRBJ2-5, with D unclear. CDR1 and CDR2 from the germline V gene are SGHNT and YENEEA. Trimming pared 5 bases from V and 5 bases from J, leaving 15 bases between. The CDR3 extends over 14 amino acids.

The V gene is TRBV5-1, the J gene TRBJ2-2; 8 bases align to TRBD2. Germline V gene lookup returns CDR1 SGHRS and CDR2 YFSETQ. The CDR3 is made up of 16 amino acids. V dropped 4 bases and J dropped 4; count of bases not matched to a gene: 9. The CDR3 sequence is CASSATSGGGTGELFF. DNA of the CDR3: TGCGCCAGCAGCGCCACTAGCGGAGGAGGCACCGGGGAGCTGTTTTTT.

The V gene is TRBV5-1, the J gene TRBJ2-7; tentatively, D is TRBD2 (5 bases). Germline CDR1 SGHRS, CDR2 YFSETQ. The CDR3 covers 13 residues. V shed 4 bases and J shed 0 bases, with 8 bases lying between them. The CDR3 DNA follows: TGCGCCAGCAGCGGACTTGCCTCCTACGAGCAGTACTTC. It is translated as CASSGLASYEQYF.

Only a few counts were recorded for this clonotype. CDR3 nucleotides: TGTGCCAGCAGTTACTCGATTGCCAGTATCTCCTACAATGAGCAGTTCTTC. Residues: CASSYSIASISYNEQFF. The chain is built from TRBV6-5 and TRBJ2-1; D unresolved. The V end lost 0 bases, the J end lost 0 bases, and 12 bases lay between the germline ends. The CDR3 is 17 amino acids. Germline CDR1 reads MNHEY; CDR2 reads SVGAGI.